What follows are 20 T cell receptor beta chains derived from one specimen sequenced in a study of T cell responses to AZD1222 COVID-19 vaccine. Profiling relied on immunoSEQ multiplex PCR, and the TCRdb table lists in-frame clones only, not all of them. There are approximately 110,000 clones in the sample; around 86% occur only once, and 1.2% lies in the top ten. The starting material was peripheral blood, obtained on day 0 of AZD1222 vaccination. The receptors stem from an adult in good health.

The chain carries TRBV6-2 or TRBV6-3 and TRBJ1-5; possibly TRBD1 for D (5 bases). V was shortened by 2 bases and J by 0 bases, with 8 bases between the two germline ends. Looked up from germline, CDR1 is MNHEY and CDR2 is SVGEGT. The CDR3 is made up of 15 amino acids. The DNA for the CDR3 is TGTGCCAGCAGTTACGGGGGGAATAGCAATCAGCCCCAGCATTTT. Amino acid sequence: CASSYGGNSNQPQHF.

The chain recombines TRBV7-2 with TRBJ2-2; D remains unclear. Germline V CDR1 and CDR2: SGHTA, FQGNSA. Trimming removed 1 base at V and 0 bases at J, with 6 bases between. The CDR3 sequence is 15 residues long. The CDR3 DNA is TGTGCCAGCAGCTTAGACATCTCGAACACCGGGGAGCTGTTTTTT. Translated, it gives CASSLDISNTGELFF.

V gene TRBV9 combines with J gene TRBJ2-3; 13 nucleotides line up with TRBD2. With 2 bases clipped from V and 2 bases from J, the junction kept 2 bases outside the gene matches. This CDR3 comprises 16 residues. The germline V gene encodes CDR1 SGDLS and CDR2 YYNGEE. CDR3 bases: TGTGCCAGCAGCGTCGGACTAGCGGGGGCCACAGATACGCAGTATTTT. Protein product: CASSVGLAGATDTQYF.

The chain joins TRBV19 to TRBJ2-1; 10 bases align to TRBD1. Germline CDR1 is LNHDA and CDR2 is SQIVND (reference sequence). V dropped 10 bases and J dropped 8; count of bases not matched to a gene: 20. The CDR3 consists of 17 residues. For the CDR3, the DNA is TGTGCCACTTCTAGTCCCGGGGGACAGGGGCCTAGGGATGAGCAGTTCTTC. It yields the protein CATSSPGGQGPRDEQFF.

This clone has a single count. V is TRBV4-3 and J is TRBJ1-6; D is undetermined. This CDR3 is 12 amino acids long. Germline CDR1 and CDR2: LGHNA and YSLEER. The ends were cut back, 6 bases at V and 8 bases at J, with 8 bases in the middle. The CDR3 sequence: CASSFGDSPLHF. CDR3 in DNA: TGCGCCAGCAGTTTCGGAGATTCACCCCTCCACTTT.

The V call is TRBV9, the J call TRBJ1-1, with 8 bases that match TRBD1. With 4 bases clipped from V and 5 bases from J, the junction kept 13 bases outside the gene matches. This CDR3 region has 16 residues. The germline gives CDR1 SGDLS, CDR2 YYNGEE. The CDR3 nucleotides read TGTGCCAGCAGCCGACCGCCAGGGGGCGGAAATACTGAAGCTTTCTTT. Translated: CASSRPPGGGNTEAFF.

The chain links TRBV5-8 to TRBJ2-7; 7 bases agree with TRBD1. The CDR3 runs 13 residues. With 5 bases clipped from V and 3 bases from J, the junction kept 5 bases outside the gene matches. The germline CDR1 and CDR2 sequences are SGHTS and YDEGEE. Written as DNA, the CDR3 is TGTGCCAGCAGGGAGAGGGGGCTCTACGAGCAGTACTTC. Protein sequence: CASRERGLYEQYF.

This clone occurred once. The J gene is TRBJ2-2, the V gene TRBV6-1, with 8 bases lining up with TRBD1. Germline V gives CDR1 MNHNS, CDR2 SASEGT. V trimming: 0 bases; J trimming: 4 bases; junction bases outside the gene matches: 10. The CDR3 loop spans 18 amino acids. CDR3 DNA: TGTGCCAGCAGTGAAGCGTACGGCAGGGGGCGATTCACCGGGGAGCTGTTTTTT. Protein sequence: CASSEAYGRGRFTGELFF.

This chain uses TRBV2 with TRBJ2-7; 7 bases are shared with TRBD2. Germline lookup yields CDR1 SNHLY and CDR2 FYNNEI. This CDR3 is built from 16 residues. V dropped 4 bases and J dropped 7; count of bases not matched to a gene: 16. CDR3 residues: CASSVLGAGPLDEQYF. The CDR3 DNA is TGTGCCAGCAGTGTCCTCGGAGCGGGGCCACTGGATGAGCAGTACTTC.

This clone was counted a single time. The chain is built from TRBV5-1 and TRBJ2-2, with 7 bases lining up with TRBD2. In germline, CDR1 is SGHRS, CDR2 YFSETQ. V lost 7 bases and J lost 4; bases outside the gene matches: 7. The CDR3 has 14 residues. The CDR3 reads CASVRGDGTGELFF. The CDR3 DNA sequence: TGCGCCAGCGTTCGGGGGGACGGCACCGGGGAGCTGTTTTTT.

V usage is TRBV19 and J usage is TRBJ1-2; 7 positions match TRBD1. Germline assignment: CDR1 LNHDA and CDR2 SQIVND (reference sequence). The CDR3 covers 16 residues. The J segment lost 8 bases and the V segment lost 0 bases, leaving 12 bases of the junction unmatched. CDR3 loop: CASSIDPGQSRGGYTF. CDR3 sequence (DNA): TGTGCCAGTAGTATAGACCCGGGACAGTCCCGTGGAGGCTACACCTTC.

This clone was seen only once. The rearrangement links TRBV25-1 to TRBJ1-2; unclear D gene. The germline CDR1 and CDR2 sequences are MGHDK and SYGVNS. V was shortened by 0 bases and J by 8 bases, with 13 bases between the two germline ends. The CDR3 spans 14 residues. The CDR3 sequence: CASSEYNGPSGYTF. The CDR3 DNA is TGTGCCAGCAGTGAATATAACGGACCTAGCGGCTACACCTTC.

V gene TRBV7-8 combines with J gene TRBJ1-1; TRBD1 matches 9 bases. Per the germline V gene, CDR1 is SGHVS and CDR2 is FQNEAQ. CDR3 length equals 17 residues. Trimming removed 4 bases from V and 4 bases from J; junction bases left unmatched: 13. The CDR3 nucleotides are TGTGCCAGCAGCTACCGGGACAGGGCTTTTCTTAGCACTGAAGCTTTCTTT. It translates to CASSYRDRAFLSTEAFF.

CDR3 nucleotide sequence: TGTGCCAGCAGCTTACCAGGACAGGGGTACGAGCAGTACTTC. Its protein product is CASSLPGQGYEQYF. The chain has TRBV7-9 and TRBJ2-7, with TRBD1 matching 9 bases. The CDR3 covers 14 residues. Trimming took 2 bases from V and 4 from J; bases not matched to a gene: 3. Germline loops: CDR1 SEHNR, CDR2 FQNEAQ (reference sequence).

V gene TRBV9 combines with J gene TRBJ1-6; 9 bases align to TRBD1. V lost 0 bases and J lost 8; bases outside the gene matches: 0. The CDR3 consists of 14 residues. Germline CDR1 and CDR2: SGDLS and YYNGEE. CDR3 region: CASSVGQGDSPLHF. CDR3 in DNA: TGTGCCAGCAGCGTAGGACAGGGGGATTCACCCCTCCACTTT.

The chain joins TRBV6-5 to TRBJ2-7; D uncertain. The V end lost 1 base, the J end lost 4 bases, and 8 bases lay between the germline ends. CDR1 is MNHEY and CDR2 is SVGAGI in the germline V gene. The CDR3 is made up of 13 amino acids. In DNA, the CDR3 is TGTGCCAGCAGTTACTGGGCCTCTTACGAGCAGTACTTC. This sequence encodes CASSYWASYEQYF.

The chain links TRBV7-6 to TRBJ2-7; the D is unclear. Germline CDR1 SGHVS, CDR2 FNYEAQ. V lost 0 bases to trimming and J lost 5 bases, with 11 bases between them. CDR3 length: 14 residues. The CDR3 reads CASSLAVWSNEQYF. CDR3 nucleotides: TGTGCCAGCAGCTTAGCAGTCTGGTCCAACGAGCAGTACTTC.

The rearrangement links TRBV6-2 or TRBV6-3 to TRBJ1-2; 11 bases are shared with TRBD1. CDR3 length: 15 amino acids. After removal of 5 bases from V and 4 bases from J, the junction contained 6 bases not matched to a gene. Germline V gene data show CDR1 as MNHEY and CDR2 as SVGEGT. The CDR3 DNA reads TGTGCCAGCAGTCCGGCGGGACAGGGGGGCTATGGCTACACCTTC. This translates into CASSPAGQGGYGYTF.

This clone was counted a single time. The chain is built from TRBV5-6 and TRBJ2-5; D possibly corresponds to TRBD2 (7 bases). Germline V CDR1 and CDR2: SGHDT, YYEEEE. Trimming took off 3 bases at V and 0 bases at J, with 15 bases between the two ends. The length of the CDR3 is 16 residues. CDR3 residues: CASSSGGRAYQETQYF. In nucleotides, the CDR3 is TGTGCCAGCAGCTCCGGGGGGCGGGCTTACCAAGAGACCCAGTACTTC.

The rearrangement joins TRBV4-3 to TRBJ2-1, with D possibly TRBD1 on 5 matching bases. V dropped 4 bases and J dropped 6 bases, with 19 bases sitting between them. The CDR3 contains 16 residues. Germline assignment: CDR1 LGHNA and CDR2 YSLEER. For the CDR3, the DNA is TGCGCCAGCAGCCCCAAACAGGTCTTACATTCCAATGAGCAGTTCTTC. The encoded protein is CASSPKQVLHSNEQFF.